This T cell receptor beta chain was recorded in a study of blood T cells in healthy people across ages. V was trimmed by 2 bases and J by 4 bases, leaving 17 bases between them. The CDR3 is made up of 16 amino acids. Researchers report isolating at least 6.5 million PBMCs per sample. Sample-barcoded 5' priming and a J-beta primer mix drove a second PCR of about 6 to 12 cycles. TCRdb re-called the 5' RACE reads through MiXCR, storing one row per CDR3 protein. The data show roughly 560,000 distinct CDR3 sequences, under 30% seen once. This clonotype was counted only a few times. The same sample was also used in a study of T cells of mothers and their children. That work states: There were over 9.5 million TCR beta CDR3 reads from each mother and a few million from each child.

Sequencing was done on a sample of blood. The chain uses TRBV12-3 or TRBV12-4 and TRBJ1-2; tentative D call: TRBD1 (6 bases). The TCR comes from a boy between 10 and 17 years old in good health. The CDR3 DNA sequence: TGTGCCAGCAGTTTATTGTTCTCGGGGGCGGGCTATGGCTACACCTTC. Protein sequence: CASSLLFSGAGYGYTF.